These 8 T cell receptor beta chains were all obtained from the same sample, sequenced in a study of vaccination and CD4 T cells after COVID-19. Noted treatment: approximately 11-day PBMC culture with coronavirus spike peptide pools or control peptides (ViraFEST assay). Their antigens are not known. CD4+ T cells that had been cultured provided DNA sequenced with the Oncomine TCR Beta short-read assay. TCRdb independently ran MiXCR on the PCR reads; one entry per CDR3 protein. The sample has about 20,000 distinct CDR3 sequences, around half seen once; the top ten hold less than 15%. Sequenced input: CD4+ T cells from blood, cultured in vitro. The receptors derive from a human donor who had recovered from COVID-19.

The CDR3 protein is CASSRQGIHEQYF. CDR3 sequence (DNA): TGTGCCAGCAGTCGACAGGGCATCCACGAGCAGTACTTC. The chain recombines TRBV27 with TRBJ2-7; 7 nucleotides match TRBD1. In germline, CDR1 is MNHEY, CDR2 SMNVEV (reference sequence). This CDR3 spans 13 amino acids. V lost 5 bases to trimming and J lost 5 bases; unmatched junction nucleotides: 6.

The genes are TRBV6-1 and TRBJ2-1; D unclear. CDR1 and CDR2 (germline): MNHNS, SASEGT. Trimming removed 0 bases at V and 3 bases at J, with 9 bases between. This CDR3 contains 15 residues. The CDR3 DNA follows: TGTGCCAGCAGTGAAGCGTGGCAGGTCTACAATGAGCAGTTCTTC. Its protein is CASSEAWQVYNEQFF.

This clonotype was counted a few times. J is TRBJ1-6 and V is TRBV20-1; TRBD1 is a possible D gene (6 bases). CDR1 is DFQATT, CDR2 SNEGSKA, per germline (reference sequence). This CDR3 has 14 amino acids. The V end was cut by 3 bases, the J end by 5 bases, with 11 bases between. Written as DNA, the CDR3 is TGCAGTGCTAGGGCGACAGGCAATAATTCACCCCTCCACTTT. Translating it yields CSARATGNNSPLHF.

There are a few counts of this clonotype. The CDR3 nucleotides read TGTGCCAGCAGAGTAACTGAAGCTTTCTTT. Its protein is CASRVTEAFF. The chain combines TRBV2 with TRBJ1-1; D remains ambiguous. In germline, CDR1 is SNHLY, CDR2 FYNNEI. The CDR3 extends over 10 amino acids. V was clipped by 6 bases and J by 5 bases, with 4 bases between them.

This clonotype appeared a few times. V and J are TRBV7-8 and TRBJ2-7, with D possibly being TRBD1 (5 bases). Germline V gene lookup returns CDR1 SGHVS and CDR2 FQNEAQ. V lost 5 bases and J lost 6, with 8 bases in between. The CDR3 totals 11 residues. The CDR3 DNA reads TGTGCCAGCAGCATCCAGGGCGAGCAGTACTTC. Translating it yields CASSIQGEQYF.

This clonotype was seen only once. This chain links TRBV7-8 with TRBJ2-7; 11 bases are shared with TRBD2. The V gene end was trimmed by 5 bases and the J gene end by 6 bases; junction bases not matched to a gene: 12. This CDR3 has 16 amino acids. The germline V gene encodes CDR1 SGHVS and CDR2 FQNEAQ. The CDR3 DNA follows: TGTGCCAGCAGCATCCTTAGACTAGCGGGAAATCGCGAGCAGTACTTC. Translating it yields CASSILRLAGNREQYF.

The chain combines TRBV27 with TRBJ1-2, with D unclear. This CDR3 spans 13 amino acids. From germline, CDR1 is MNHEY and CDR2 SMNVEV (reference sequence). Trimming cost V 3 bases and J 6 bases, with 11 bases left between them. CDR3 protein: CASSFYGRDGYTF. The CDR3 DNA reads TGTGCCAGCAGTTTCTACGGGCGGGATGGCTACACCTTC.

The chain links TRBV11-2 to TRBJ1-1, with D hard to call. The CDR3 covers 13 residues. The V gene's germline CDR1 is SGHAT and CDR2 FQNNGV. Trimming pared 1 base from V and 8 bases from J, leaving 11 bases between. The CDR3, as DNA: TGTGCCAGCAGCTTAGGGGAGACTCTAGAAGCTTTCTTT. Protein sequence: CASSLGETLEAFF.